The clone carrying this T cell receptor (beta chain) was seen at least ten times. Trimming cost V 4 bases and J 0 bases, with 11 bases left between them. Looked up from germline, CDR1 is SGHRS and CDR2 is YFSETQ. This CDR3 comprises 15 residues. TCRdb used MiXCR to reprocess the RT-PCR reads, holding one entry per CDR3 protein. The sample consists of about 680,000 distinct CDR3 sequences, approximately 15% of them appearing once. The sequenced sample was memory CD4+ T cells from blood. The sequence was collected from a female donor in good health, serving as a healthy control. V usage is TRBV5-1 and J usage is TRBJ1-3, with D unclear. DNA of the CDR3: TGCGCCAGCAGCGTGGGATATAGCTCTGGAAACACCATATATTTT. It codes for CASSVGYSSGNTIYF. The full variable domain, in which reference TRBV5-1 and TRBJ1-3 provide the parts outside the CDR3, is KAGVTQTPRYLIKTRGQQVTLSCSPISGHRSVSWYQQTPGQGLQFLFEYFSETQRNKGNFPGRFSGRQFSNSRSEMNVSTLELGDSALYLCASSVGYSSGNTIYFGEGSWLTVV.